This record concerns one T cell receptor (beta chain) sequence. The same CDR3 arises from other DNA sequences in this sample as well. Only in-frame clones appear in the TCRdb table, and some are missing; sequencing was by immunoSEQ multiplex PCR. The table includes some 160,000 clones, just under 85% detected once. The sample is drawn from a study of blood T cell repertoires in COVID-19. CDR1 KGHSH and CDR2 LQKENI come from the germline V gene. The V end was cut by 6 bases, the J end by 3 bases, with 11 bases between. CDR3 length: 13 amino acids. Input material: peripheral blood. This chain connects TRBV18 to TRBJ1-2; D possibly corresponds to TRBD1 (5 bases). The clonotype comes from a woman older than 75 with COVID-19, enrolled during active disease. The CDR3 DNA follows: TGTGCCAGCTCCCCGGCGGGGGACTATGGCTACACCTTC. Encoded protein: CASSPAGDYGYTF.